The table lists the clone carrying this TCR beta chain with a few counts. The data belong to a study of graft-versus-host responses after intestinal transplantation. TCRdb's table, derived via immunoSEQ multiplex PCR, lists solely in-frame clones and lacks some. In the table there are tens of thousands of clones, approximately 88% of which are singletons. V was clipped by 7 bases and J by 4 bases; unmatched bases: 5. The CDR3 consists of 13 residues. The germline V gene has CDR1 SNHLY and CDR2 FYNNEI. Tissue processing of the graft released intraepithelial and lamina propria lymphocytes from it. The origin of this receptor is a human patient who received an intestinal transplant, so some T cells may come from the graft donor. Source: ileum tissue, taken 350 to 400 days after transplant. The chain combines TRBV2 with TRBJ2-7; 9 bases align to TRBD1. Here the CDR3 reads CASTQDRGYEQYF. In nucleotides, the CDR3 is TGTGCCAGCACTCAGGACAGGGGTTACGAGCAGTACTTC.